A selection of T cell receptor beta chains follows, all from one sample in a study of cytomegalovirus exposure and HLA in healthy donors. Data came from immunoSEQ multiplex PCR; TCRdb stores just in-frame clones and leaves some out. The data contain approximately 45,000 clones, about 73% of them seen just once; the ten biggest clones take up approximately 3.2%. Input material: PBMCs. The receptor source for this set is a woman aged 25 to 39 in good health and CMV-seronegative. CDR3s include the opening cysteine and the closing phenylalanine or tryptophan. Fields, in order: clone size, J gene, D gene, V gene, CDR3 protein, CDR3 DNA. A D gene is named only where the DNA matches it firmly. Clone size is not always given. Where it is, it says once, few, many or a class for expanded clones.

few | TRBJ2-7 | TRBD1 | TRBV7-6 | CASSLDRGPYEQYF | TGTGCCAGCAGCCTAGACAGGGGGCCCTACGAGCAGTACTTC
- | TRBJ1-5 | TRBD1 | TRBV7-9 | CASSRGQGDQPQHF | TGTGCCAGCAGCCGCGGACAGGGCGATCAGCCCCAGCATTTT
once | TRBJ2-1 | - | TRBV19 | CASTTGSYNEQFF | TGTGCCAGTACGACAGGCTCCTACAATGAGCAGTTCTTC
- | TRBJ2-7 | TRBD1 | TRBV29-1 | CSVGSGQGANEQYF | TGCAGCGTTGGATCGGGACAGGGGGCCAACGAGCAGTACTTC
- | TRBJ1-1 | TRBD1 | TRBV7-9 | CASSWNSLNRGTRPEAFF | TGTGCCAGCAGCTGGAATTCACTTAACAGGGGCACAAGACCTGAAGCTTTCTTT
- | TRBJ2-1 | TRBD2 | TRBV11-2 | CASRRGLGSYNEQFF | TGTGCCAGCAGACGCGGACTAGGATCCTACAATGAGCAGTTCTTC
- | TRBJ1-4 | - | TRBV7-6 | CASSDPMGHKNEKLFF | TGTGCCAGCAGCGACCCCATGGGACACAAAAATGAAAAACTGTTTTTT
- | TRBJ2-7 | TRBD1 | TRBV2 | CASRPGQGMREQYF | TGTGCCAGCAGACCGGGACAGGGCATGAGGGAGCAGTACTTC
- | TRBJ2-3 | - | TRBV21-1 | CASSKVASGDPTDTQYF | TGTGCCAGCAGCAAAGTGGCTAGCGGGGACCCCACAGATACGCAGTATTTT
- | TRBJ1-4 | - | TRBV30 | CAWSVSGRKLFF | TGTGCCTGGAGTGTTTCAGGGCGAAAACTGTTTTTT
- | TRBJ1-4 | - | TRBV7-9 | CASSLGDQGIREKLFF | TGTGCCAGCAGCTTGGGAGATCAGGGGATTCGGGAAAAACTGTTTTTT
- | TRBJ1-5 | TRBD1 | TRBV29-1 | CSARTGDQPQHF | TGCAGCGCCCGGACAGGAGATCAGCCCCAGCATTTT
- | TRBJ1-6 | TRBD1 | TRBV5-4 | CASSKQGVNNSPLHF | TGTGCCAGCAGCAAACAGGGGGTGAATAATTCACCCCTCCACTTT
- | TRBJ2-7 | - | TRBV29-1 | CSVAGYDEQYF | TGCAGCGTGGCAGGGTATGACGAGCAGTACTTC
- | TRBJ1-6 | - | TRBV5-6 | CASKLGGGSPLHF | TGTGCCAGCAAGTTGGGGGGGGGATCACCCCTCCACTTT
- | TRBJ2-5 | - | TRBV9 | CASSVGLGGETQYF | TGTGCCAGCAGCGTAGGGTTAGGAGGGGAGACCCAGTACTTC
- | TRBJ2-5 | - | TRBV18 | CASSQQSLQETQYF | TGTGCCAGCTCACAACAGAGTCTCCAAGAGACCCAGTACTTC
once | TRBJ2-7 | - | TRBV29-1 | CSVGQGGSYEQYF | TGCAGCGTTGGGCAGGGTGGATCCTACGAGCAGTACTTC
few | TRBJ2-3 | TRBD2 | TRBV9 | CASSPWGGADTQYF | TGTGCCAGCAGCCCCTGGGGGGGAGCAGATACGCAGTATTTT
- | TRBJ1-1 | - | TRBV6-1 | CASSVEVGNTEAFF | TGTGCCAGCAGTGTTGAGGTGGGGAACACTGAAGCTTTCTTT